Here is one TCR beta chain with its context. What this receptor recognizes is not known. No base-level quality is on record; no much larger clone is a single base apart. TCRbeta CDR3 regions were amplified from genomic DNA by means of the immunoSEQ Assay, a bias-controlled multiplex PCR. For the original study's pipeline: The number of nucleated cells in each sample was estimated from the amplification of reference gene primers within the assay. To quantify the absolute abundance of each unique TCRbeta CDR3 rearrangement, sequence reads were collapsed and filtered. Productive Simpson clonality was computed per sample as the square root of Simpson's diversity index over productive rearrangements. The table was pulled from immuneACCESS by TCRdb, which kept in-frame rearrangements only. Such tables lose some clones; where checked, under half of the loss comes from unresolved V genes, and the rest has no known cause. That table furnishes V, J and clone size, whereas the DNA furnished D and trimming. A total of nearly 250,000 clones appear in this sample, almost 85% of them only once. Approximately 9% of the sample is held by the ten biggest clonotypes.

Enrolling through a virtual design, the prospective study's participants ranged in age from roughly 18 to 95 years and lived across approximately 25 United States geographic areas. In the prospective study, participants were assigned to cohorts based on the clinical history participants reported in a screening survey and a study questionnaire. In the prospective study, whole blood, serum and a nasopharyngeal or oropharyngeal swab were collected from each participant by mobile phlebotomists. Participants in the prospective study had the option to provide additional blood draws and questionnaires over an approximately 2-month period. Blood samples from the prospective study were shipped frozen or at room temperature prior to DNA extraction. V loses 4 bases, J loses 1 base, and the germline ends lie 14 bases apart. The CDR3 runs 15 residues from the cysteine to the phenylalanine. Only CDR3 DNA remains: 45 bases, in frame from the first base. Via the germline V gene (reference sequence), CDR1 is SGHNT and CDR2 YYREEE.

The data stem from a study of blood T cell repertoires in COVID-19 (dated by TCRdb to 2018 to 2021). Study-level background: Collaborator samples came from the United States, Italy and Spain and covered acute and convalescent phases of COVID-19. The prospective study material was composed of cDNA or gDNA derived from T cells, B-cell-depleted T cells, or PBMCs. The dataset comprised deeply sampled blood TCRbeta repertoires from subjects exposed to, actively infected with, or recovered from COVID-19. The repertoires were made available in a free public database intended to serve as a resource for research on the immune response to SARS-CoV-2. Samples came from the ongoing ImmuneRACE study (first 160 participants) plus 1,254 subjects from 6 global collaborators. Nearly every sample came with metadata listing a de-identified subject ID, COVID-19 status, age in years and sex. Where HLA class I and class II types were available, the types were taken from metadata supplied by the sample provider, not from assay-based typing.

Overall study results and their limits: The amount of clinical and demographic metadata varied by source and participant and was provided uncurated.

The rearranged segments are TRBV5-4 and TRBJ1-1, with TRBD1 perhaps the D gene, on 6 matching bases. The sample comprised PBMCs or T cells enriched from blood (not recorded which). This sequence originates from a woman in her forties or fifties with acute COVID-19. The nucleotide sequence is given as TGTGCCAGCAGCCCGCGGGGGCAGCGGAACACTGAAGCTTTCTTT. This encodes CASSPRGQRNTEAFF.